Following are 18 T cell receptor beta chains from one sample sequenced in a study of regulatory T cells in long-lasting Graves disease (dated by TCRdb to the early 2020s). The method behind the library was multiplex PCR. The data were produced on an Illumina HiSeq 4000. TCR beta libraries were built with iRepertoire HTBI primers and Arm-PCR amplification of CDR3 regions. TCRdb handled the public reads itself, with Q25 trimming in fastp and clone calling in MiXCR, and kept productive beta chains. Under each unique CDR3 protein, matching rows form one entry showing the most common genes and DNA. This sample holds 400,000 to 500,000 distinct CDR3 sequences; approximately 15% were observed only once. Together, the top ten hold 17% of the sample. The time point label corresponds to: newly diagnosed GD, antithyroid drugs for less than 3 months. RNA was extracted from PBMCs in TRIzol for both TCR sequencing and RNA sequencing.

These data are also associated with another study on T cells in Graves' hyperthyroidism and ophthalmopathy.

Sequencing used peripheral blood mononuclear cells (PBMCs), obtained at new diagnosis, from a patient treated with antithyroid drugs. These receptors were taken from a woman aged 45 to 65 with Graves disease. Donor details come from another sample of the same person, matched by shared clones.

The rearrangement links TRBV29-1 to TRBJ1-3; maybe TRBD1 (5 bases). Trimming pared 6 bases from V and 0 bases from J, leaving 18 bases between. The CDR3 covers 16 residues. Germline loops: CDR1 SQVTM, CDR2 ANQGSEA. The CDR3 loop reads CSVGLDSGGSGNTIYF. CDR3 nucleotide sequence: TGCAGCGTCGGGCTCGACAGCGGGGGCTCTGGAAACACCATATATTTT.

This clonotype was counted many times. The J gene is TRBJ2-5, the V gene TRBV28, with a tentative D call TRBD1 (5 bases). This CDR3 is 14 amino acids long. Germline V gene sequence: CDR1 MDHEN, CDR2 SYDVKM. V lost 2 bases, J lost 3 bases, and 10 bases lay in between. The CDR3 nucleotides are TGTGCCAGCAGTTTAAGTTCCAGGGAAGAGACCCAGTACTTC. Translation: CASSLSSREETQYF.

The sample holds many counts of this clonotype. The chain uses TRBV2 and TRBJ2-1, with D perhaps given as TRBD1 or TRBD2 (5 bases each). CDR3 length: 14 amino acids. The V and J ends lost 6 bases and 4 bases respectively, with 13 bases between them. Germline V CDR1 and CDR2: SNHLY, FYNNEI. Here the CDR3 reads CASRRGSEYNEQFF. CDR3 bases: TGTGCCAGCAGAAGGGGTAGCGAATACAATGAGCAGTTCTTC.

About this clonotype: This CDR3 fails to terminate in the conserved phenylalanine or tryptophan, so it likely reflects a read error. The CDR3 reads CASRAGERHNEQFC. The CDR3 DNA sequence: TGTGCCAGCAGAGCGGGGGAGAGGCACAATGAGCAGTTCTGC. The chain recombines TRBV7-9 with TRBJ2-1; TRBD2 matches at 8 bases. The trim removed 6 bases at V and 5 bases at J, leaving 6 bases unmatched. The germline gives CDR1 SEHNR, CDR2 FQNEAQ (reference sequence). The CDR3 covers 14 residues.

This clonotype was seen ten or more times. The chain is built from TRBV12-3 or TRBV12-4 and TRBJ2-7, with TRBD2 matching over 11 bases. This CDR3 has 17 amino acids. V lost 1 base to trimming and J lost 7 bases; unmatched junction nucleotides: 12. DNA of the CDR3: TGTGCCAGCAGTTTAGTGAGTCTAGCGGGAGGTTGGAATGAGCAGTACTTC. Amino acids: CASSLVSLAGGWNEQYF.

This clonotype was found many times. CDR3 region: CSATKTGLATDTQYF. CDR3 nucleotides: TGCAGTGCCACAAAAACAGGGCTCGCCACAGATACGCAGTATTTT. The rearrangement links TRBV20-1 to TRBJ2-3; D possibly corresponds to TRBD1 (6 bases). V was pared by 6 bases and J by 2 bases, with 18 bases between. Germline-derived CDR1 and CDR2 are DFQATT and SNEGSKA (reference sequence). The CDR3 runs to 15 residues.

This clonotype has more than one count but fewer than ten. This sequence joins TRBV4-1 and TRBJ1-5; weak D call: TRBD1 (5 bases). The CDR3 runs 15 residues. CDR1 and CDR2 from the germline V gene are MGHRA and YSYEKL. V lost 2 bases to trimming and J lost 0 bases, with 8 bases between them. DNA for the CDR3: TGCGCCAGCAGCCAACGGGACCATAGCAATCAGCCCCAGCATTTT. Its protein product is CASSQRDHSNQPQHF.

At least ten counts were recorded for this clonotype. J is TRBJ2-2 and V is TRBV7-3; 10 positions agree with TRBD1. There are 16 residues in the CDR3. The germline gives CDR1 SGHTA, CDR2 FQGTGA. V lost 4 bases, J lost 7 bases, and 9 bases stayed unmatched. The CDR3 DNA reads as TGTGCCAGCAGCTATACCGGACAGGGGGTCGACGGGGAGCTGTTTTTT. Its translation is CASSYTGQGVDGELFF.

Only a few counts were recorded for this clonotype. The chain carries TRBV9 and TRBJ1-1; D might be TRBD1 (5 bases). Trimming pared 0 bases from V and 4 bases from J, leaving 13 bases between. The CDR3 has 15 residues. Germline CDR1 reads SGDLS; CDR2 reads YYNGEE. The CDR3 sequence: CASSVVPGPSTEAFF. The CDR3 DNA reads as TGTGCCAGCAGCGTAGTTCCGGGGCCAAGCACTGAAGCTTTCTTT.

This chain links TRBV20-1 with TRBJ1-1; the D gene is possibly TRBD1 (6 bases). V lost 1 base and J lost 8, with 14 bases in between. Germline CDR1 is DFQATT and CDR2 is SNEGSKA (reference sequence). The CDR3 length is 13 residues. CDR3 in DNA: TGCAGTGCTAGAGCGGGGGCGGTCAGCGAAGCTTTCTTT. This encodes CSARAGAVSEAFF.

This clonotype showed up many times. This CDR3 is CASTDLVDADTQYF. CDR3 coding DNA: TGTGCCAGCACGGACTTAGTGGACGCAGATACGCAGTATTTT. V usage is TRBV2 and J usage is TRBJ2-3; a possible D gene is TRBD2 (5 bases). V gave up 7 bases and J gave up 4 bases, with 15 bases separating them. This CDR3 has 14 residues. The germline V gene encodes CDR1 SNHLY and CDR2 FYNNEI. The complete variable domain, with remaining parts taken from reference TRBV2 and TRBJ2-3, reads EPEVTQTPSHQVTQMGQEVILRCVPISNHLYFYWYRQILGQKVEFLVSFYNNEISEKSEIFDDQFSVERPDGSNFTLKIRSTKLEDSAMYFCASTDLVDADTQYFGPGTRLTVL.

The chain carries TRBV5-5 and TRBJ2-3, with D possibly being TRBD2 (6 bases). The CDR3 has 16 amino acids. Trimming removed 2 bases from V and 0 bases from J, with 13 bases in between. Germline V gene data show CDR1 as SGHKS and CDR2 as YYEKEE (reference sequence). The CDR3 is CASSLLPGLSTDTQYF. CDR3 DNA: TGTGCCAGCAGCTTACTCCCGGGACTTAGCACAGATACGCAGTATTTT. Based on the CDR3 plus reference TRBV5-5 and TRBJ2-3, the full variable domain is DAGVTQSPTHLIKTRGQQVTLRCSPISGHKSVSWYQQVLGQGPQFIFQYYEKEERGRGNFPDRFSARQFPNYSSELNVNALLLGDSALYLCASSLLPGLSTDTQYFGPGTRLTVL.

At least ten counts were recorded for this clonotype. The genes are TRBV11-1 and TRBJ2-7; TRBD1 aligns across 9 bases. Looked up from germline, CDR1 is SGHAT and CDR2 is FQDESV (reference sequence). V shed 4 bases, J shed 2 bases, and the junction held 6 bases outside the gene matches. CDR3 length equals 15 residues. The CDR3 reads CASSWDRESAYEQYF. CDR3 nucleotide sequence: TGTGCCAGCAGCTGGGACAGGGAAAGCGCCTACGAGCAGTACTTC.

Details on this clonotype: It may be a read error: a sequence one base away is much more abundant. The CDR3 nucleotides are TGTGCCAGCAGTCCCCACATATCAGGGTACACTGAAACTTTCTTT. This codes for CASSPHISGYTETFF. This chain connects TRBV28 to TRBJ1-1, with D possibly being TRBD1 (5 bases). Germline V CDR1 and CDR2: MDHEN, SYDVKM. The CDR3 has 15 residues.

Many counts were recorded for this clonotype. The genes are TRBV20-1 and TRBJ2-3; no firm D call. Germline V gives CDR1 DFQATT, CDR2 SNEGSKA (reference sequence). The CDR3 consists of 14 residues. Trimming left V 0 bases short and J 1 base short, with 8 bases between. CDR3 DNA sequence: TGCAGTGCTAGAGATCGTCAGGGCACAGATACGCAGTATTTT. This translates into CSARDRQGTDTQYF.

This clonotype was counted between two and nine times. The genes are TRBV2 and TRBJ2-7; TRBD1 might be the D (6 bases). The CDR3 is 13 amino acids. The V end was cut by 2 bases, the J end by 6 bases, with 11 bases between. Germline V lookup: CDR1 SNHLY, CDR2 FYNNEI. CDR3 amino acids: CASSEIARGEQYF. In DNA, the CDR3 is TGTGCCAGCAGTGAAATCGCCAGGGGCGAGCAGTACTTC.

This clonotype was recorded at least ten times. This sequence joins TRBV10-3 and TRBJ2-3, with 13 bases aligning to TRBD2. With V trimmed by 7 bases and J by 4 bases, 5 bases remained unmatched. Germline CDR1 ENHRY, CDR2 SYGVKD. CDR3 length equals 15 residues. The chain's CDR3 is CAITSGLAGADTQYF. Here the CDR3 DNA reads TGTGCCATCACCTCAGGACTAGCGGGAGCAGATACGCAGTATTTT.

J is TRBJ2-1 and V is TRBV4-1; 8 bases match TRBD2. Germline CDR1 MGHRA, CDR2 YSYEKL. After removal of 0 bases from V and 2 bases from J, the junction contained 12 bases not matched to a gene. This CDR3 comprises 19 residues. The CDR3 DNA reads as TGCGCCAGCAGCCAAGATCGCGCTCAAGCGGGAGTGACCTACAATGAGCAGTTCTTC. Encoded protein: CASSQDRAQAGVTYNEQFF.